The sequence of this T cell receptor beta chain was determined in a study of cytomegalovirus exposure and HLA in healthy donors (TCRdb year 2017). General notes on the study: According to an earlier analysis of 587 of the donors, 150 million to 200 million T cells yielded 117 million unique TCR beta sequences and approximately 300 Gb of sequence data. Roughly 300 gigabases of sequencing data and approximately 91 million unique TCR sequences made up an early release that covered roughly 670 HLA-typed donors. Of the roughly 420 genotyped donors, 81% were placed in the genetic ancestry cluster associated with self-reported Caucasian donors. The study was designed to test whether signatures of past pathogen exposure could be identified by cataloging public T cell receptors. The T cell repertoires of some 700 subjects were profiled by immunosequencing and related to cytomegalovirus serostatus. Along with the roughly 710-subject first cohort, a separate validation cohort of around 110 different subjects was used. To predict cytomegalovirus infection status, the study combined high-throughput TCR immunosequencing, statistical association of individual TCRs with disease status, and machine learning. To study patterns of TCR occurrence, a later analysis re-analyzed previously published TCR beta repertoires from around 660 donors and added high-resolution HLA genotyping. Rather than using new phenotypic data, the later analysis identified candidate immune exposures from TCR beta sequences and from how often those sequences occurred across donors. In an earlier analysis of 500 to 650 of the donors, high-throughput TCR beta sequencing was used to judge whether each TCR beta V gene segment behaved as functional or pseudogenic. Alongside the repertoire data, information on donor age, sex, ethnicity and CMV serostatus was compiled. In a later genetic analysis, genome-wide SNP genotypes for about three fifths of the roughly 670 donors were used, and that subset was treated as a discovery cohort. Every repertoire in the discovery cohort had been generated on one and the same sequencing platform. Class I and class II HLA loci were covered by the typing at four-digit resolution. Typing coverage varied by locus: about 620-640 donors for A, B, C, DRB1 and DQB1; 500 to 550 for DQA1; about 590 for DPA1; roughly 450 for DPB1. Roughly 5 DR-DQ haplotypes were handled as single units for association and clustering because linkage in the cohort was strong. Among 398 genotyped donors of the cohort, an average of approximately 240,000 unique TCR beta nucleotide sequences was sequenced per donor, of which about 18% were non-productive. Summary of the overall study and its limitations: When HLA alleles, especially DR and DQ, strongly co-occurred, attributing TCR associations to individual alleles was difficult. In vitro tests confirmed that a few of the cytomegalovirus-associated TCR beta chains recognize cytomegalovirus antigens. The authors suggested that the approach could potentially be generalized to other disease states and immunological phenotypes. In a later analysis, HLA-associated TCR beta chains showed more clonal expansion and lower generation probabilities than non-associated chains that were equally common. Linkage disequilibrium might explain the correlated functional status among segregating V segments, but an unknown experimental factor could not be ruled out. The classifier was reported to diagnose cytomegalovirus status with high specificity and sensitivity in both the original cohort and the validation cohort. Approximately 18 rarely observed V segments, including chromosome 9 orphons, were excluded from the earlier analysis of approximately 500 of the donors because counts were too low. Because HLA typing was unavailable for some donors at each locus, only the typed subset was used in association tests. Some IMGT-functional V segments, including TRBV6-2 and TRBV6-3, could not be told apart with the 87-base-pair reads, so those segments were excluded. In the study, approximately 160 TCR beta chains were listed as associated with cytomegalovirus. In a later analysis, several top co-occurrence clusters were reported to appear linked to parvovirus B19, influenza, CMV and Epstein-Barr virus. Only TCR beta chains were sequenced in this cohort, and the absence of alpha or paired-chain data limited detectable features. In a later genetic analysis, a missense DCLRE1C variant was associated with V-gene and J-gene trimming of TCR beta chains, and the association was replicated in an independent cohort. Most TCR sequences were observed very rarely across donors, whereas some public TCRs were present in many individuals. A further reported finding was that TCR beta sequences accurately predicted the HLA-A and HLA-B alleles for most subjects in the first cohort. Roughly uniform sequencing depth across donors was assumed in presence/absence analyses, although this assumption may not hold. A later analysis found that most CMV-associated TCR beta chains appeared HLA-restricted, with HLA associations seemingly driven largely by CMV exposure. In a later analysis, TCR association rates were found to vary across HLA loci, with the most associated TCRs seen for DRB1 alleles and the fewest for HLA-C alleles. In an earlier analysis of approximately 590 of the donors, most TCR beta V segments appeared in productive rearrangements about 87% or about 30% of the time, broadly matching IMGT annotations. For the cohort, immune exposure information was limited to CMV serostatus. A cluster of highly shared sequence variants was judged likely to represent a technical artifact of the sequencing pipeline. At a false discovery rate of 0.05, a later analysis linked about 16,000 TCR beta sequences to specific HLA alleles. According to a later genetic analysis, donors in an Asian-associated ancestry cluster had fewer N-insertions in productive TCRs than the approximately 630-donor mean.

Comments on this clone: Its antigen remains unidentified. It has no much larger one-base neighbor in the sample; base qualities were not kept. Additional DNA sequences in this sample encode the identical CDR3.

Library generation was performed with the immunoSEQ multiplex PCR assay. A mixture of 60 forward primers for TCR Vbeta segments and 13 reverse primers for TCR Jbeta segments was used in the multiplex PCR. The CDR3 region of rearranged TCR beta genes was amplified from genomic DNA by a multiplex PCR assay. The Illumina HiSeq System was used to sequence the amplified TCR beta libraries as 87-base-pair reads. On the study's bioinformatics: A later analysis tallied roughly 76 million unique TCR beta chains across the 660 or so repertoires, and some 12 million of those chains were shared by two or more donors. To remove PCR and sequencing errors, raw reads were error-corrected and collapsed into unique sequences using a nearest-neighbor algorithm that merged closely related sequences. CDR3 sequences were aligned to IMGT reference sequences to assign V, D and J gene segments. For a sequence to be retained, a match of at least six nucleotides to both a V gene segment and a J gene segment was required. A rearrangement counted as productive if the CDR3 had no stop codons and remained in frame with V and J, and every other rearrangement counted as non-productive. Following IMGT convention, CDR3 was defined as the stretch from the second conserved V-encoded cysteine to the conserved J-encoded phenylalanine. The earlier analysis of approximately 500 of the donors excluded sequences that lacked an unambiguous match to a single V gene segment. In an earlier analysis of 587 of the donors, V segments were called functional above 56.7% productive rearrangements and were called segregating when the between-donor standard deviation exceeded 5%. A statistical classification framework was developed to diagnose cytomegalovirus status using the catalog of TCR beta chain sequences. A later analysis assigned V and J genes by comparing TCR nucleotide sequences with IMGT/GENE-DB human TR gene sequences. The TCRdist pipeline was used in a later analysis to assign CDR3 sequences and most-parsimonious VDJ recombination scenarios. A later analysis defined each TCR beta chain by its CDR3 amino acid sequence plus V-gene family, and excluded reads lacking a unique V-gene family. A later analysis removed several hundred highly shared, low-generation-probability nucleotide sequences to deal with suspected cross-contamination and a sequencing artifact. In a later analysis, a clonal expansion index for each public chain was calculated from normalized within-repertoire ranks of inferred template counts. In a later analysis, generation probabilities were computed using a VDJ recombination model fitted to out-of-frame rearrangements, and the results were checked against IGoR. A later analysis scored TCR-TCR, TCR-HLA and TCR-CMV co-occurrence with hypergeometric tests, applying a repertoire-size bias correction to TCR pairs. False discovery rates were estimated in a later analysis by permuting HLA or CMV assignments 20 times. In a later analysis, co-occurring TCRs were grouped with DBSCAN, and TCRdist sequence similarity was added when clustering was performed within HLA-allele-positive subsets. Repertoires with fewer than 30,000 or more than 120,000 public chains, plus five repertoires with anomalous nucleotide sharing, were excluded from co-occurrence clustering. This immuneACCESS table, as held by TCRdb, lists in-frame sequences with V and J called but not all clones. Of the missing ones, under half trace to an unresolved V gene in checked studies; the others have no known cause. For V, J and clone size, that table is used; D and trimming come from the DNA. In all, the sample holds fewer than 150,000 clones, and around 80% of those were seen once. Almost 7% of the sample is in the top ten clones.

The cohort was made up of about 670 healthy bone marrow donors. All cohort members were sampled while nominally healthy, although unrecorded immune exposures were likely present. The donor tested CMV seropositive and was one of the 289 seropositive cohort members. A peripheral blood sample was provided by each donor, and peripheral blood mononuclear cells were used for TCR beta sequencing. Genomic DNA extraction from the blood cell samples was performed with the Qiagen DNeasy Blood Extraction Kit. At the junction V is shortened by 3 bases and J by 7 bases, with 7 bases in between. CDR1 SGHDN and CDR2 FVKESK were looked up in the germline V gene. There are 11 amino acids in the CDR3, from cysteine to phenylalanine inclusive. The sequence is cut down to CDR3 DNA, 33 bases in frame from base 1.

This receptor chain uses TRBV14 and TRBJ2-7, with the D gene not confidently named. This clonotype originated in a man aged 40-50 years in good health and CMV-seropositive. Sequencing was carried out using PBMCs. DNA sequence: TGTGCCAGCAGCCATGGCTGGGAGCAGTACTTC. Its translation is CASSHGWEQYF.